This T cell receptor beta chain is drawn from a study of blood T cell repertoires in COVID-19. At the level of the study: PBMCs, B-cell-depleted T cells, or T cells provided the cDNA or gDNA that made up the material.

Methods used by the authors: The assay estimated nucleated cells by amplifying reference gene primers. Here immunoSEQ multiplex PCR was the method, and the copy in TCRdb shows in-frame clones only, minus some. For V, J and clone size, that table is used; D and trimming come from the DNA. This table has roughly 300,000 clones, 80% to 90% appearing once. Germline V gives CDR1 SGHRS, CDR2 YFSETQ. CDR3 length: 15 amino acids. V shed 4 bases and J 4 bases; nucleotides not matched to a gene: 7. The chain is built from TRBV5-1 and TRBJ2-2, with 7 bases matching TRBD1. The clonotype comes from a woman between 35 and 50 years old who had recovered from COVID-19. Sequencing was done on a sample of peripheral blood. CDR3 DNA sequence: TGCGCCAGCAGCGTCCGAACAGGGGTCACCGGGGAGCTGTTTTTT. Its protein is CASSVRTGVTGELFF.